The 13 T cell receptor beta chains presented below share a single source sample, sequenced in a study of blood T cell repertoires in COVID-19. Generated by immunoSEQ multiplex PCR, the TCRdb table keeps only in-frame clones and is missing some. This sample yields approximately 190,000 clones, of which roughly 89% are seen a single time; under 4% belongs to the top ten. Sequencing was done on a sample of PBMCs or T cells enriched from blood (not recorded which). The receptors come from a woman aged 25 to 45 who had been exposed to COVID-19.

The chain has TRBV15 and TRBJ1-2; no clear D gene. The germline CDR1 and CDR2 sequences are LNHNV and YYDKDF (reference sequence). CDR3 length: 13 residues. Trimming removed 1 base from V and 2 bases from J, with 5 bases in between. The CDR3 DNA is TGTGCCACCAGCAGAGGAGGGAACTATGGCTACACCTTC. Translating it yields CATSRGGNYGYTF.

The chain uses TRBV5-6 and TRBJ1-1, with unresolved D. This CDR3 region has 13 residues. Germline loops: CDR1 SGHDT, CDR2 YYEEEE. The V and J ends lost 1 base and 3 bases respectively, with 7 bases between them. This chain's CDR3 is CASSLPADTEAFF. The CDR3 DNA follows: TGTGCCAGCAGCTTGCCTGCGGACACTGAAGCTTTCTTT.

The chain's CDR3 is CASSSGTSGAGRELFF. CDR3 nucleotide sequence: TGTGCCAGCAGCTCCGGGACTAGCGGGGCGGGCCGGGAGCTGTTTTTT. J is TRBJ2-2 and V is TRBV5-4; TRBD2 matches 13 bases. CDR1 and CDR2 (germline): SGHNT, YYREEE (reference sequence). V lost 3 bases and J lost 9; bases outside the gene matches: 8. The CDR3 covers 16 residues.

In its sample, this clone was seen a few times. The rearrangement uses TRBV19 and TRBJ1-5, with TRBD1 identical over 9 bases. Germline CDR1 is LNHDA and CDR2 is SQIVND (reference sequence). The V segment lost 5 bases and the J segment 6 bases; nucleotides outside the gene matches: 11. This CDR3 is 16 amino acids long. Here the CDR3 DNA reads TGTGCCAGTAGTCCCCCCGGGGGACAGGGAGGTCAGCCCCAGCATTTT. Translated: CASSPPGGQGGQPQHF.

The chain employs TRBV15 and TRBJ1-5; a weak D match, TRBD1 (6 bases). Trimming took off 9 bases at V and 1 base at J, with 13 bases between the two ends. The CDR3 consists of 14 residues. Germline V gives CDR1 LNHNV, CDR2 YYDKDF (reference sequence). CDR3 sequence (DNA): TGTGCCACTTCACAGGGATTCAGCAATCAGCCCCAGCATTTT. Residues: CATSQGFSNQPQHF.

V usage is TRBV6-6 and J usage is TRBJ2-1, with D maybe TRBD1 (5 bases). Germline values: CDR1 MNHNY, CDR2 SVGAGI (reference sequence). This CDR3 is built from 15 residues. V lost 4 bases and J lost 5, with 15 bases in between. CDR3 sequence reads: CASSSDHRPNNEQFF. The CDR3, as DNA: TGTGCCAGCAGTTCCGACCACAGGCCTAACAATGAGCAGTTCTTC.

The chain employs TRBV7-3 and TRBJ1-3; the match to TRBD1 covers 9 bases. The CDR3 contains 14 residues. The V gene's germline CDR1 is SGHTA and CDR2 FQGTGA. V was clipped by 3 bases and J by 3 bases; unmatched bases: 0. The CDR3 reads CASSLTGGGNTIYF. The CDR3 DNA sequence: TGTGCCAGCAGCTTGACAGGGGGTGGAAACACCATATATTTT. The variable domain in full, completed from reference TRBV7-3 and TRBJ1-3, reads GAGVSQTPSNKVTEKGKYVELRCDPISGHTALYWYRQSLGQGPEFLIYFQGTGAADDSGLPNDRFFAVRPEGSVSTLKIQRTERGDSAVYLCASSLTGGGNTIYFGEGSWLTVV.

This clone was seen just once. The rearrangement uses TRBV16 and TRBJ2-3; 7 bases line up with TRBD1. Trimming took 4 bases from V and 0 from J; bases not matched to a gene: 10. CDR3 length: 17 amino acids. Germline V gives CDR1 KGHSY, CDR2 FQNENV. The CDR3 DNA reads TGTGCCAGCAGCCTCACCGGGACAGCCACTAGCACAGATACGCAGTATTTT. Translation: CASSLTGTATSTDTQYF.

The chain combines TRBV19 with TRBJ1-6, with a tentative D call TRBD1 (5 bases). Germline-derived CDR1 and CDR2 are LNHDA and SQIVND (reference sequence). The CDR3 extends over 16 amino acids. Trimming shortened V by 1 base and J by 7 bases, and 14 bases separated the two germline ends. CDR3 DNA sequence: TGTGCCAGTAGTATAGTGTACGACAGCCGAAATTCACCCCTCCACTTT. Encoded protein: CASSIVYDSRNSPLHF.

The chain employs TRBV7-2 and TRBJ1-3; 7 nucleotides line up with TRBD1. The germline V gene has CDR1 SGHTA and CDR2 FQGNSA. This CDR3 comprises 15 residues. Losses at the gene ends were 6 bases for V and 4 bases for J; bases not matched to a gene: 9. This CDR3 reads CASSFRQGGGNTIYF. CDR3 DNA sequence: TGTGCCAGCAGTTTTCGACAGGGAGGAGGAAACACCATATATTTT.

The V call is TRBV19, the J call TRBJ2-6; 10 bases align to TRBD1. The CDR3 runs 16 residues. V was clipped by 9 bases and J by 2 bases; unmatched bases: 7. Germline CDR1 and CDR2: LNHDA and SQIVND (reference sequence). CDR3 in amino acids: CASLRQGAAGANVLTF. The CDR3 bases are TGTGCCAGCCTACGACAGGGGGCGGCTGGGGCCAACGTCCTGACTTTC.

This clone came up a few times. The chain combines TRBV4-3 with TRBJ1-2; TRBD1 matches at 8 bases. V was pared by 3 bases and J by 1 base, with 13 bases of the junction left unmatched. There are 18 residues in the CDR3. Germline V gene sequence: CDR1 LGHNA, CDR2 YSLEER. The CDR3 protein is CASSHTREQGAINYGYTF. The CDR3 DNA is TGCGCCAGCAGCCACACCCGCGAGCAGGGGGCGATTAACTATGGCTACACCTTC.

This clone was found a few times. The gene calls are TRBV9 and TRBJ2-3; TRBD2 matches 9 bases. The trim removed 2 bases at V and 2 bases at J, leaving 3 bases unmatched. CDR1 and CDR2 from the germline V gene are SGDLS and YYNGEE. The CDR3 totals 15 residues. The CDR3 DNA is TGTGCCAGCAGCGTGAGCGGGGGGTTCACAGATACGCAGTATTTT. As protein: CASSVSGGFTDTQYF.